These 32 T cell receptor beta chains originate from one sample sequenced in a study of shared clonotypes between healthy human individuals. TCRdb's copy holds only in-frame clones and misses some; the assay was immunoSEQ multiplex PCR. The sample has about 1 million clones, around 74% seen once. The sample taken for sequencing was memory CD4+ T cells sorted from blood. Stated subset: CD45RA-negative fraction. The receptors come from a man younger than 35 in good health.

The chain uses TRBV5-1 and TRBJ2-5, with 9 bases aligning to TRBD2. With V trimmed by 4 bases and J by 5 bases, 9 bases remained unmatched. CDR1 is SGHRS and CDR2 is YFSETQ in the germline V gene. The CDR3 has 15 amino acids. The DNA for the CDR3 is TGCGCCAGCAGCGCCCGACTAGCGGTCGGCGAGACCCAGTACTTC. Amino acids: CASSARLAVGETQYF.

The rearrangement links TRBV7-2 to TRBJ2-3, with 7 bases lining up with TRBD1. The CDR3 contains 13 residues. CDR1 and CDR2 (germline): SGHTA, FQGNSA. After removal of 8 bases from V and 3 bases from J, the junction contained 5 bases not matched to a gene. DNA for the CDR3: TGTGCCAGCGGACACAGGGGAACAGATACGCAGTATTTT. Protein sequence: CASGHRGTDTQYF.

This rearrangement joins TRBV12-5 to TRBJ2-5; TRBD1 matches at 9 bases. The CDR3 is made up of 16 amino acids. Germline lookup yields CDR1 LGHNT and CDR2 FRNRAP. V lost 6 bases, J lost 5 bases, and 13 bases stayed unmatched. In DNA, the CDR3 is TGTGCTAGTGGGGGGGGCCTGGGACAGGGAGGTGAGACCCAGTACTTC. Protein product: CASGGGLGQGGETQYF.

The chain has TRBV5-1 and TRBJ2-7; possibly TRBD1 or TRBD2 for D (6 bases each). This CDR3 is 15 amino acids long. Germline V gives CDR1 SGHRS, CDR2 YFSETQ. The ends were cut back, 4 bases at V and 1 base at J, with 15 bases in the middle. CDR3 nucleotides: TGCGCCAGCAGCCCCCGTCAGGGGAGGTCCTACGAGCAGTACTTC. Its protein is CASSPRQGRSYEQYF.

The J gene is TRBJ2-4, the V gene TRBV9, with a possible D match to TRBD2 (6 bases). The length of the CDR3 is 15 residues. The V gene's germline CDR1 is SGDLS and CDR2 YYNGEE. V gave up 0 bases and J gave up 4 bases, with 11 bases separating them. The CDR3 here is CASSVGSGKKNIQYF. Written as DNA, the CDR3 is TGTGCCAGCAGCGTAGGTAGCGGCAAAAAAAACATTCAGTACTTC.

The chain is built from TRBV29-1 and TRBJ2-5, with TRBD1 matching over 11 bases. Trimming cost V 7 bases and J 4 bases; bases outside gene matches: 11. Germline V CDR1 and CDR2: SQVTM, ANQGSEA. There are 15 residues in the CDR3. As DNA, the CDR3 is TGCAGCGGACAGACCGGGACAGGGGGTGGAGAGACCCAGTACTTC. Amino acids: CSGQTGTGGGETQYF.

This clone is a singleton in its sample. The genes are TRBV11-2 and TRBJ1-2; D remains unclear. This CDR3 spans 13 amino acids. Germline V gene data show CDR1 as SGHAT and CDR2 as FQNNGV. V lost 5 bases and J lost 5, with 12 bases in between. The CDR3 spells CASSPREHYGYTF. The CDR3 DNA reads TGTGCCAGCAGCCCCCGGGAACATTATGGCTACACCTTC.

This chain links TRBV19 with TRBJ1-2; D call uncertain. The V end lost 3 bases, the J end lost 4 bases, and 15 bases lay between the germline ends. The CDR3 sequence is 15 residues long. CDR1 and CDR2 from the germline V gene are LNHDA and SQIVND (reference sequence). In DNA, the CDR3 is TGTGCCAGTAGTATTGGGGTCCCGGTTTCCTATGGCTACACCTTC. Protein product: CASSIGVPVSYGYTF.

Many counts were recorded for this clone. The chain couples TRBV10-2 to TRBJ1-1; a weak D match, TRBD1 (6 bases). Trimming removed 7 bases from V and 7 bases from J, with 16 bases in between. The CDR3 is 13 amino acids. Germline V gives CDR1 WSHSY, CDR2 SAAADI. CDR3 DNA sequence: TGCGCCAGCACCCAGAGGGGGTCAAATGAAGCTTTCTTT. Its protein product is CASTQRGSNEAFF.

There are a few counts of this clone. The gene calls are TRBV5-4 and TRBJ2-5; the match to TRBD1 covers 7 bases. V lost 4 bases to trimming and J lost 5 bases; unmatched junction nucleotides: 11. The length of the CDR3 is 15 residues. Germline V gene data show CDR1 as SGHNT and CDR2 as YYREEE (reference sequence). The DNA of the CDR3 is TGTGCCAGCAGCGTACCGGCAGGGGGTGGCGAGACCCAGTACTTC. It translates to CASSVPAGGGETQYF.

The rearrangement joins TRBV7-2 to TRBJ2-3; 7 bases agree with TRBD2. Germline V gives CDR1 SGHTA, CDR2 FQGNSA. CDR3 length: 19 amino acids. With 1 base clipped from V and 3 bases from J, the junction kept 16 bases outside the gene matches. CDR3 residues: CASSLGLRGGLAVTDTQYF. CDR3 coding DNA: TGTGCCAGCAGCTTAGGACTACGGGGCGGCCTAGCGGTTACAGATACGCAGTATTTT.

The V call is TRBV4-1, the J call TRBJ1-5; D is perhaps TRBD1 (6 bases). The CDR3 is 16 amino acids. Germline-derived CDR1 and CDR2 are MGHRA and YSYEKL. V was clipped by 3 bases and J by 0 bases, with 12 bases between them. The DNA for the CDR3 is TGCGCCAGCAGCCAGAGGGGGGGCGATAGCAATCAGCCCCAGCATTTT. Its protein is CASSQRGGDSNQPQHF.

This chain joins TRBV28 and TRBJ2-1, with 8 bases that match TRBD1. CDR1 is MDHEN and CDR2 is SYDVKM in the germline V gene. CDR3 length: 13 amino acids. V trimming: 8 bases; J trimming: 7 bases; junction bases outside the gene matches: 7. CDR3 loop: CASRTGLVNEQFF. The CDR3 DNA sequence: TGTGCCAGCCGGACAGGGTTGGTGAATGAGCAGTTCTTC.

V gene TRBV19 combines with J gene TRBJ2-5, with D uncertain. The germline gives CDR1 LNHDA, CDR2 SQIVND (reference sequence). The CDR3 extends over 14 amino acids. The germline V and J ends were trimmed by 3 bases and 5 bases, with 13 bases remaining between them. The CDR3 region is CASSMSQVGETQYF. CDR3 coding DNA: TGTGCCAGTAGTATGTCCCAGGTTGGGGAGACCCAGTACTTC.

A few counts support this clone. The chain is built from TRBV6-1 and TRBJ1-5; no definite D call. The CDR3 runs to 17 residues. V lost 2 bases, J lost 0 bases, and 14 bases lay in between. Per the germline V gene, CDR1 is MNHNS and CDR2 is SASEGT. This CDR3 reads CASSELPDTYSNQPQHF. Written as DNA, the CDR3 is TGTGCCAGCAGTGAACTCCCTGACACGTATAGCAATCAGCCCCAGCATTTT.

The DNA for the CDR3 is TGTGCCAGTATGGGACAGGGGCGACTCTCGAACACCGGGGAGCTGTTTTTT. This translates into CASMGQGRLSNTGELFF. The chain recombines TRBV19 with TRBJ2-2; TRBD1 matches 10 bases. Germline V CDR1 and CDR2: LNHDA, SQIVND (reference sequence). V lost 7 bases to trimming and J lost 0 bases; unmatched junction nucleotides: 8. The CDR3 sequence is 17 residues long.

This clone was detected only once. J is TRBJ1-1 and V is TRBV6-1, with 8 bases identical to TRBD1. V trimming: 4 bases; J trimming: 11 bases; junction bases outside the gene matches: 9. The CDR3 spans 13 residues. Looked up from germline, CDR1 is MNHNS and CDR2 is SASEGT. The CDR3 loop is CASSVQGAWVAFF. The DNA for the CDR3 is TGTGCCAGCAGTGTGCAGGGGGCATGGGTTGCTTTCTTT.

The V gene is TRBV30, the J gene TRBJ2-2, with TRBD1 as a possible D gene (6 bases). Per the germline V gene, CDR1 is GTSNPN and CDR2 is SVGIG (reference sequence). V was cut by 0 bases and J by 7 bases, with 9 bases left in between. The CDR3 has 13 amino acids. The CDR3 reads CAWSVIGGGELFF. In DNA, the CDR3 is TGTGCCTGGAGTGTTATAGGGGGCGGGGAGCTGTTTTTT. The full variable domain, rest sourced from reference TRBV30 and TRBJ2-2, is SQTIHQWPATLVQPVGSPLSLECTVEGTSNPNLYWYRQAAGRGLQLLFYSVGIGQISSEVPQNLSASRPQDRQFILSSKKLLLSDSGFYLCAWSVIGGGELFFGEGSRLTVL.

The genes are TRBV4-2 and TRBJ2-6; possibly TRBD1 or TRBD2 for D (5 bases each). The germline V gene has CDR1 LGHNA and CDR2 YNFKEQ. The CDR3 totals 15 residues. The V end was cut by 0 bases, the J end by 8 bases, with 11 bases between. The CDR3 bases are TGTGCCAGCAGCCAAGACAGGGAGTGGTCCAACGTCCTGACTTTC. It specifies CASSQDREWSNVLTF.

This clone came up once. V usage is TRBV15 and J usage is TRBJ1-6; D may be TRBD1 (5 bases). V was trimmed by 0 bases and J by 5 bases, leaving 17 bases between them. CDR1 and CDR2 from the germline V gene are LNHNV and YYDKDF (reference sequence). This CDR3 is built from 18 residues. DNA of the CDR3: TGTGCCACCAGCAGAGATAGGCCAGGGCGGTTGAATAATTCACCCCTCCACTTT. Translation: CATSRDRPGRLNNSPLHF.

As for this clone: Being one base from a much bigger clone, this may be a read error. This chain connects TRBV7-9 to TRBJ1-2, with D possibly TRBD1 on 6 matching bases. The CDR3 is 14 amino acids. The V gene's germline CDR1 is SEHNR and CDR2 FQNEAQ (reference sequence). The ends were cut back, 2 bases at V and 2 bases at J, with 9 bases in the middle. The CDR3 DNA is TGTGCCAGCAGCTTACAGGGGACGAACTATGGCTACACCTTC. As protein: CASSLQGTNYGYTF.

In its sample, this clone was seen a few times. The chain carries TRBV5-1 and TRBJ1-1; 7 bases are a match to TRBD1. Germline V gene data show CDR1 as SGHRS and CDR2 as YFSETQ. The J segment lost 5 bases and the V segment lost 0 bases, leaving 7 bases of the junction unmatched. The CDR3 has 15 amino acids. The CDR3 is CASSLAGARGTEAFF. CDR3 sequence (DNA): TGCGCCAGCAGCTTGGCCGGGGCCAGGGGGACTGAAGCTTTCTTT.

This clone was counted a few times. The gene calls are TRBV11-2 and TRBJ1-2, with a possible D match to TRBD1 (6 bases). This CDR3 has 15 amino acids. Germline lookup yields CDR1 SGHAT and CDR2 FQNNGV. V lost 1 base, J lost 4 bases, and 13 bases lay in between. The chain's CDR3 is CASSLAGAEGYGYTF. As DNA, the CDR3 is TGTGCCAGCAGCTTAGCGGGGGCGGAAGGCTATGGCTACACCTTC. Looking up the rest from reference TRBV11-2 and TRBJ1-2 gives the full variable domain: EAGVAQSPRYKIIEKRQSVAFWCNPISGHATLYWYQQILGQGPKLLIQFQNNGVVDDSQLPKDRFSAERLKGVDSTLKIQPAKLEDSAVYLCASSLAGAEGYGYTFGSGTRLTVV.

This clone was counted between two and nine times. This chain links TRBV6-1 with TRBJ2-3; D is unclear. The CDR3 consists of 13 residues. V lost 4 bases to trimming and J lost 0 bases, with 5 bases between them. Germline V lookup: CDR1 MNHNS, CDR2 SASEGT. CDR3 bases: TGTGCCAGCAGTGGGTTCAGCACAGATACGCAGTATTTT. Its protein is CASSGFSTDTQYF.

The chain joins TRBV2 to TRBJ1-5, with TRBD1 as a possible D gene (5 bases). CDR1 SNHLY and CDR2 FYNNEI come from the germline V gene. The CDR3 consists of 13 residues. Trimming removed 6 bases from V and 7 bases from J, with 13 bases in between. The CDR3 is CASSSEGIQPQHF. For the CDR3, the DNA is TGTGCCAGCAGCTCGGAGGGGATACAGCCCCAGCATTTT.

DNA of the CDR3: TGCGCCAGCAGCGGGAGCAGCGGGGGCACAGATACGCAGTATTTT. Amino acid sequence: CASSGSSGGTDTQYF. The J gene is TRBJ2-3, the V gene TRBV5-1, with 7 bases matching TRBD2. This CDR3 region has 15 residues. Germline V gene lookup returns CDR1 SGHRS and CDR2 YFSETQ. V shed 4 bases, J shed 1 base, and the junction held 6 bases outside the gene matches.

The rearrangement joins TRBV7-2 to TRBJ2-7; 11 nucleotides align to TRBD1. The trim removed 5 bases at V and 6 bases at J, leaving 6 bases unmatched. The germline gives CDR1 SGHTA, CDR2 FQGNSA. The CDR3 extends over 14 amino acids. The chain's CDR3 is CASSPKGTGGEQYF. Here the CDR3 DNA reads TGTGCCAGCAGCCCCAAGGGGACAGGGGGCGAGCAGTACTTC.

The chain has TRBV6-6 and TRBJ2-1; possible D gene TRBD2, 6 bases. V was pared by 7 bases and J by 1 base, with 11 bases between. The CDR3 is 14 amino acids. Per the germline V gene, CDR1 is MNHNY and CDR2 is SVGAGI (reference sequence). This chain's CDR3 is CASTRSGSYNEQFF. DNA of the CDR3: TGTGCCAGCACCAGGAGCGGGTCCTACAATGAGCAGTTCTTC.

The chain joins TRBV9 to TRBJ2-2, with unresolved D. This CDR3 is built from 16 residues. V was pared by 6 bases and J by 0 bases, with 15 bases between. Germline CDR1 reads SGDLS; CDR2 reads YYNGEE. CDR3 protein: CASNEAGGSNTGELFF. CDR3 bases: TGTGCCAGCAACGAGGCCGGCGGATCGAACACCGGGGAGCTGTTTTTT.

The gene calls are TRBV11-2 and TRBJ1-6; 7 positions agree with TRBD1. This CDR3 has 15 amino acids. J was trimmed by 7 bases and V by 6 bases; bases with no gene match: 9. Germline CDR1 SGHAT, CDR2 FQNNGV. CDR3 sequence (DNA): TGTGCCAGCAGGCCCCTACAGGGGAGGAATTCACCCCTCCACTTT. It is translated as CASRPLQGRNSPLHF. The full variable domain, in which reference TRBV11-2 and TRBJ1-6 provide the parts outside the CDR3, is EAGVAQSPRYKIIEKRQSVAFWCNPISGHATLYWYQQILGQGPKLLIQFQNNGVVDDSQLPKDRFSAERLKGVDSTLKIQPAKLEDSAVYLCASRPLQGRNSPLHFGNGTRLTVT.

The chain carries TRBV5-5 and TRBJ2-1; tentative D call: TRBD2 (5 bases). The CDR3 length is 15 residues. Trimming removed 2 bases at V and 7 bases at J, with 16 bases between. Germline loops: CDR1 SGHKS, CDR2 YYEKEE (reference sequence). CDR3 DNA: TGTGCCAGCAGCTTAGGACCGACGGAGGTGAATGAGCAGTTCTTC. Protein: CASSLGPTEVNEQFF.

The chain couples TRBV21-1 to TRBJ2-2; TRBD1 reflects the table's D call only, with no check against the DNA. TRBV21-1 is marked as a pseudogene. The CDR3 spans 12 residues. The CDR3 region is CAWGRLTGELFF. The CDR3 bases are TGTGCCTGGGGCCGCCTCACCGGGGAGCTGTTTTTT.